What follows are 18 T cell receptor beta chains derived from one specimen sequenced in a study of control samples from healthy donors and cancer patients. Sequenced by immunoSEQ multiplex PCR; TCRdb stores in-frame clones only, minus some. The sample contains roughly 30,000 clones, nearly 90% of which appear only once. Source material: formalin-fixed, paraffin-embedded tissue. The source is a female donor with melanoma.

The chain links TRBV29-1 to TRBJ2-3; 12 bases are a match to TRBD2. In germline, CDR1 is SQVTM, CDR2 ANQGSEA. Germline trimming cut 1 base from V and 6 bases from J; bases unmatched to any gene: 8. The CDR3 runs to 16 residues. For the CDR3, the DNA is TGCAGCGTTGAAGTCGTGAGACTAGCGGGAGAGGATACGCAGTATTTT. This translates into CSVEVVRLAGEDTQYF.

This chain connects TRBV7-2 to TRBJ1-3, with a weak D call TRBD1 (6 bases). The CDR3 length is 16 residues. CDR1 is SGHTA and CDR2 is FQGNSA in the germline V gene. Trimming stripped 4 bases from V and 0 bases from J, with 13 bases between. The CDR3, as DNA: TGTGCCAGCAGCTCGGGGGCTGGTGGCTCTGGAAACACCATATATTTT. Amino acids: CASSSGAGGSGNTIYF.

The rearrangement links TRBV6-5 to TRBJ2-7; TRBD1 might be the D (5 bases). With 0 bases removed from V and 6 bases from J, the gap between germline ends came to 12 bases. Germline loops: CDR1 MNHEY, CDR2 SVGAGI. There are 14 residues in the CDR3. For the CDR3, the DNA is TGTGCCAGCAGTTACTCGAAGGGGCCTGGCGAGCAGTACTTC. Protein: CASSYSKGPGEQYF.

The chain employs TRBV5-1 and TRBJ1-2, with no clear D. The germline CDR1 and CDR2 sequences are SGHRS and YFSETQ. This CDR3 spans 15 amino acids. Trimming stripped 5 bases from V and 1 base from J, with 15 bases between. The CDR3 DNA reads TGCGCCAGCAGTCAGGAGGTCGGGGTTAACTATGGCTACACCTTC. Its protein product is CASSQEVGVNYGYTF.

With regard to this clone: The limits of the CDR3 on the DNA are not certain, so only TCRdb's listed CDR3 is given. Additional DNA sequences in this sample encode the identical CDR3. This chain joins TRBV10-3 and TRBJ2-7; whether TRBD1, the table's D call, matches the DNA was not checked. The CDR3 has 14 residues if both end residues are counted. Germline assignment: CDR1 ENHRY and CDR2 SYGVKD. The CDR3 sequence: CAVGVGTGVGEQYF.

This chain links TRBV6-4 with TRBJ1-2; D uncertain. Trimming removed 0 bases at V and 2 bases at J, with 7 bases between. The CDR3 extends over 14 amino acids. The germline V gene has CDR1 MRHNA and CDR2 SNTAGT. CDR3 in amino acids: CASSDSHTNYGYTF. Here the CDR3 DNA reads TGTGCCAGCAGTGACTCTCACACGAACTATGGCTACACCTTC.

This clone came up once. The J gene is TRBJ1-2, the V gene TRBV6-1; 8 bases match TRBD1. CDR3 length: 14 amino acids. V dropped 1 base and J dropped 6; count of bases not matched to a gene: 4. Germline CDR1 and CDR2: MNHNS and SASEGT. The CDR3 bases are TGTGCCAGCAGTGAAGTAGCAGGGGGCCATGGCTACACCTTC. Residues: CASSEVAGGHGYTF.

This clone occurred once. J is TRBJ1-1 and V is TRBV7-9; tentative D call: TRBD1 (6 bases). Germline CDR1 reads SEHNR; CDR2 reads FQNEAQ (reference sequence). With 5 bases removed from V and 3 bases from J, the gap between germline ends came to 19 bases. CDR3 size: 16 residues. CDR3: CASSLDGGGAYTEAFF. In nucleotides, the CDR3 is TGTGCCAGCAGCCTTGATGGGGGGGGCGCTTACACTGAAGCTTTCTTT.

J is TRBJ1-2 and V is TRBV5-1, with D possibly matching TRBD1 (6 bases). Germline V gene sequence: CDR1 SGHRS, CDR2 YFSETQ. The CDR3 is made up of 16 amino acids. Trimming removed 0 bases from V and 2 bases from J, with 14 bases in between. CDR3 amino acids: CASSLASGEKNYGYTF. In DNA, the CDR3 is TGCGCCAGCAGCTTGGCCTCAGGGGAGAAAAACTATGGCTACACCTTC.

This clone was recorded only once. This chain links TRBV19 with TRBJ1-1; D is ambiguous. Germline CDR1 is LNHDA and CDR2 is SQIVND (reference sequence). This CDR3 comprises 13 residues. With 7 bases removed from V and 4 bases from J, the gap between germline ends came to 13 bases. The CDR3 DNA follows: TGTGCCAGTACTTTCGGAAGGGCCACTGAAGCTTTCTTT. Amino acid sequence: CASTFGRATEAFF. Combining the CDR3 with reference TRBV19 and TRBJ1-1 gives the whole variable domain DGGITQSPKYLFRKEGQNVTLSCEQNLNHDAMYWYRQDPGQGLRLIYYSQIVNDFQKGDIAEGYSVSREKKESFPLTVTSAQKNPTAFYLCASTFGRATEAFFGQGTRLTVV.

The chain is built from TRBV5-4 and TRBJ2-5; a possible D gene is TRBD2 (5 bases). The CDR3 is 14 amino acids. Germline V gene data show CDR1 as SGHNT and CDR2 as YYREEE (reference sequence). Trimming stripped 1 base from V and 2 bases from J, with 9 bases between. This CDR3 is CASSLRSGQETQYF. CDR3 DNA sequence: TGTGCCAGCAGCTTGAGAAGCGGACAAGAGACCCAGTACTTC.

This clone was picked up one time. The chain uses TRBV24-1 and TRBJ1-6; D is unclear. CDR1 and CDR2 (germline): KGHDR, SFDVKD. The CDR3 covers 14 residues. V was trimmed by 5 bases and J by 4 bases, leaving 8 bases between them. Written as DNA, the CDR3 is TGTGCCACCAGTGGGGCAGTGTATAATTCACCCCTCCACTTT. Encoded protein: CATSGAVYNSPLHF.

The rearrangement uses TRBV5-6 and TRBJ1-1; possible D gene TRBD1, 6 bases. The germline V gene has CDR1 SGHDT and CDR2 YYEEEE. This CDR3 has 14 amino acids. Trimming pared 4 bases from V and 0 bases from J, leaving 10 bases between. CDR3 nucleotides: TGTGCCAGCAGCCGGGACACGCTGAACACTGAAGCTTTCTTT. This sequence encodes CASSRDTLNTEAFF.

The rearrangement joins TRBV5-6 to TRBJ1-2; weak D call: TRBD1 (6 bases). This CDR3 has 13 residues. V was cut by 0 bases and J by 5 bases, with 8 bases left in between. The germline gives CDR1 SGHDT, CDR2 YYEEEE. The DNA for the CDR3 is TGTGCCAGCAGCTTGGTACAGGGATATGGCTACACCTTC. This sequence encodes CASSLVQGYGYTF.

The genes are TRBV6-2 or TRBV6-3 and TRBJ2-5; the D gene is possibly TRBD1 (5 bases). This CDR3 is 17 amino acids long. V lost 4 bases, J lost 1 base, and 19 bases lay in between. CDR1 MNHEY and CDR2 SVGEGT come from the germline V gene. The CDR3, as DNA: TGTGCCAGCAGTTCCACCGGACAAGGCCTCCGCCAAGAGACCCAGTACTTC. Protein product: CASSSTGQGLRQETQYF.

The chain combines TRBV10-2 with TRBJ2-7, with 7 bases aligning to TRBD2. CDR1 WSHSY and CDR2 SAAADI come from the germline V gene. The J segment lost 3 bases and the V segment lost 7 bases, leaving 6 bases of the junction unmatched. There are 13 residues in the CDR3. CDR3 bases: TGCGCCAGCAAGGCCAGCGGGATCTACGAGCAGTACTTC. Translated: CASKASGIYEQYF.

The chain couples TRBV3-1 (or the pseudogene TRBV3-2) to TRBJ1-3; no reliable D call. Germline CDR1 is LGHDT and CDR2 is YNNKEL (reference sequence). Trimming left V 2 bases short and J 3 bases short, with 11 bases between. The CDR3 is 15 residues long. DNA for the CDR3: TGTGCCAGCAGCCAAATGATGGGAGGTGGAAACACCATATATTTT. This codes for CASSQMMGGGNTIYF.

This sequence joins TRBV10-3 and TRBJ2-4; D possibly corresponds to TRBD2 (6 bases). The CDR3 is 15 amino acids. V lost 7 bases and J lost 3, with 16 bases in between. Germline-derived CDR1 and CDR2 are ENHRY and SYGVKD. CDR3 amino acids: CAIKKEGAGKNIQYF. Here the CDR3 DNA reads TGTGCCATCAAAAAGGAGGGAGCGGGCAAAAACATTCAGTACTTC.